Each of the 4 T cell receptor beta chains below was sequenced from the same sample in a study of tumor-infiltrating lymphocytes in primary liver carcinoma. From unsorted bulk tissue weighing roughly 18-30 mg, DNA and RNA were co-extracted. cDNA specific to TCR beta was made from 450 to 500 ng of total RNA, with a constant-region primer employed for priming. What produced the TCR beta libraries was three nested multiplex PCR rounds using slightly modified ARM-PCR. Amplification in the first two PCR rounds was performed using TRBV1-TRBV30 forward primers and a C-beta reverse primer for approximately 10 cycles each. TCRdb independently ran MiXCR on the multiplex PCR reads; one entry per CDR3 protein. This sample has roughly 120,000 distinct CDR3 sequences; 64% occur once, and the top ten carry 8.4%. Input material: liver tumor tissue from sampling region 3. Subset indicated: tumor region T3, left-lateral pole. The receptors here all came from a woman aged 60-70 years with primary liver carcinoma and hepatitis B virus infection.

The table lists this clonotype with a few counts. The rearrangement links TRBV28 to TRBJ1-2; 9 positions match TRBD1. The CDR3 totals 14 residues. The trim removed 4 bases at V and 7 bases at J, leaving 7 bases unmatched. Germline V CDR1 and CDR2: MDHEN, SYDVKM. CDR3 region: CASSWGTGIVGYTF. The DNA for the CDR3 is TGTGCCAGCAGTTGGGGGACAGGGATAGTTGGCTACACCTTC.

The chain combines TRBV5-1 with TRBJ1-5; D call uncertain. Germline CDR1 and CDR2: SGHRS and YFSETQ. V was shortened by 0 bases and J by 0 bases, with 28 bases between the two germline ends. The CDR3 totals 22 residues. CDR3: CASSLAVLCARREFYSNQPQHF. DNA of the CDR3: TGCGCCAGCAGCTTGGCCGTTTTGTGCGCGCGAAGGGAATTTTATAGCAATCAGCCCCAGCATTTT. The variable domain in full, with the rest retrieved from reference TRBV5-1 and TRBJ1-5, is KAGVTQTPRYLIKTRGQQVTLSCSPISGHRSVSWYQQTPGQGLQFLFEYFSETQRNKGNFPGRFSGRQFSNSRSEMNVSTLELGDSALYLCASSLAVLCARREFYSNQPQHFGDGTRLSIL.

This clonotype has at least ten counts. V and J are TRBV4-2 and TRBJ2-5; D is unresolved. V shed 0 bases and J shed 5 bases, with 7 bases lying between them. The CDR3 is 13 residues long. Germline CDR1 is LGHNA and CDR2 is YNFKEQ. CDR3 DNA: TGTGCCAGCAGCCAAGATTCGGAGGAGACCCAGTACTTC. Amino acid sequence: CASSQDSEETQYF.

To note about this clonotype: A much larger clone lies one base from this, so it may be a read error. V is TRBV28 and J is TRBJ2-3; TRBD2 aligns across 10 bases. Trimming cost V 7 bases and J 5 bases; bases outside gene matches: 6. CDR3 length: 14 amino acids. CDR1 and CDR2 from the germline V gene are MDHEN and SYDVKM. CDR3 region: CASILSSGRDTQYF. DNA for the CDR3: TGTGCCAGCATCCTGTCTAGCGGGAGAGATACGCAGTATTTT.